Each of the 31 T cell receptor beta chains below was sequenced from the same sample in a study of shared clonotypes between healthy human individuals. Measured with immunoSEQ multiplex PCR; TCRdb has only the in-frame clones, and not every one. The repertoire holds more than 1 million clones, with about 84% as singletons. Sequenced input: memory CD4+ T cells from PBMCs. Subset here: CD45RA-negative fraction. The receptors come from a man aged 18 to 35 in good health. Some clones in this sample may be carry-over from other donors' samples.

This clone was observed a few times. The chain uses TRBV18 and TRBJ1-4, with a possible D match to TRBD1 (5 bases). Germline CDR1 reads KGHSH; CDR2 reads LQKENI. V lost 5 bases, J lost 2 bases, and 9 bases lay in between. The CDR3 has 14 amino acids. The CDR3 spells CASSSQVTNEKLFF. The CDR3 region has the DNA TGTGCCAGCTCATCACAGGTTACTAATGAAAAACTGTTTTTT.

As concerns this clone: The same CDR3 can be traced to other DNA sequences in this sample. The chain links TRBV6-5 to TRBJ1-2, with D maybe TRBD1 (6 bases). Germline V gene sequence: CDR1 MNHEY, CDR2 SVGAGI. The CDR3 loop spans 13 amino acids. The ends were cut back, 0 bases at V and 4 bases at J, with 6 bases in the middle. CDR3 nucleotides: TGTGCCAGCAGTTACTCAGGGGGCTATGGCTACACCTTC. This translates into CASSYSGGYGYTF.

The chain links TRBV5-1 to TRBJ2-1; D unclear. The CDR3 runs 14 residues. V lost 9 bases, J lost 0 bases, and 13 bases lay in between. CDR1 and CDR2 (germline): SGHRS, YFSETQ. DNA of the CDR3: TGCGCCACCAGAGCCCAGAGCTCCTACAATGAGCAGTTCTTC. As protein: CATRAQSSYNEQFF.

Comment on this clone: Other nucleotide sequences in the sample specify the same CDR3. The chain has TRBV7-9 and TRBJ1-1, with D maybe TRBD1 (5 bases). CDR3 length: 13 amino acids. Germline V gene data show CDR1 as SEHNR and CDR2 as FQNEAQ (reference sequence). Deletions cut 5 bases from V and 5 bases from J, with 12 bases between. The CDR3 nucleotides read TGTGCCAGCAGCGCCCAGGGAAATACTGAAGCTTTCTTT. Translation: CASSAQGNTEAFF.

Here the CDR3 DNA reads TGTGCCAGCTCACCGAGGCTAGCGGGAGACGCCGGGGAGCTGTTTTTT. This codes for CASSPRLAGDAGELFF. The rearrangement links TRBV18 to TRBJ2-2; 10 bases are shared with TRBD2. Looked up from germline, CDR1 is KGHSH and CDR2 is LQKENI. Germline trimming cut 3 bases from V and 6 bases from J; bases unmatched to any gene: 7. CDR3 length: 16 residues.

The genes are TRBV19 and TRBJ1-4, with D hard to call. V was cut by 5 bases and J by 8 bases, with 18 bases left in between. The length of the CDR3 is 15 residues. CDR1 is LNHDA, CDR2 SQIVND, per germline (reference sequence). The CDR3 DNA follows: TGTGCCAGTAGTCTCCACACAATCTTGGGGGAAAAACTGTTTTTT. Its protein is CASSLHTILGEKLFF.

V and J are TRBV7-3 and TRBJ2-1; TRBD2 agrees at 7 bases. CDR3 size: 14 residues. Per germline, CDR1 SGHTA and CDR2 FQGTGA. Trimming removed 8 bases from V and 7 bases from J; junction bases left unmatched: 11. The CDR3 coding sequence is TGTGCCAGCCGCGCCGCGGGAGTCGGGAATGAGCAGTTCTTC. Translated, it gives CASRAAGVGNEQFF. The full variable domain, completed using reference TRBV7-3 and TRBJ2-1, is GAGVSQTPSNKVTEKGKYVELRCDPISGHTALYWYRQSLGQGPEFLIYFQGTGAADDSGLPNDRFFAVRPEGSVSTLKIQRTERGDSAVYLCASRAAGVGNEQFFGPGTRLTVL.

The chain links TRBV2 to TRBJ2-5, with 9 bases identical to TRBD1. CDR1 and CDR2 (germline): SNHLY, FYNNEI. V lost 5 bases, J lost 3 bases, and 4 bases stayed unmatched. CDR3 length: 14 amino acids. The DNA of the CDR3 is TGTGCCAGCAGTCGGGACAGGGCCGAAGAGACCCAGTACTTC. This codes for CASSRDRAEETQYF.

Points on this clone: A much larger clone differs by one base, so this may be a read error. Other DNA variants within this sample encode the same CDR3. The CDR3 sequence: CASSFGRNTEAFF. CDR3 in DNA: TGTGCCAGCAGCTTTGGGCGGAACACTGAAGCTTTCTTT. The chain combines TRBV7-3 with TRBJ1-1, with D unresolved. This CDR3 is built from 13 residues. The V end lost 3 bases, the J end lost 1 base, and 6 bases lay between the germline ends. CDR1 and CDR2 (germline): SGHTA, FQGTGA.

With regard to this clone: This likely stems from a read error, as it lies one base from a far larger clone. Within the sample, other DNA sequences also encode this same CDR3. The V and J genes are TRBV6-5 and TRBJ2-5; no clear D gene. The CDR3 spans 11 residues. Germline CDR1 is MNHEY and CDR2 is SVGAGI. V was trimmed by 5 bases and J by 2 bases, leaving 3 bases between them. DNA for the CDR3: TGTGCCAGCAGTACACAAGAGACCCAGTACTTC. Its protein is CASSTQETQYF.

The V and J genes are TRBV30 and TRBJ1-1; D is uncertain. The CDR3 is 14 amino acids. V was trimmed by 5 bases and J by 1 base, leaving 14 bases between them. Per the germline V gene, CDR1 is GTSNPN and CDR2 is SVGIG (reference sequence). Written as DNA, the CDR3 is TGTGCCTGGGCGCTACTCATACCGAACACTGAAGCTTTCTTT. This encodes CAWALLIPNTEAFF.

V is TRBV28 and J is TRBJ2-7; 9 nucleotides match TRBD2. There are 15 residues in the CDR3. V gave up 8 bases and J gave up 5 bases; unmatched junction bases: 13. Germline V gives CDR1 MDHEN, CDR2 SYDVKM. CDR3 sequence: CASHEASGTLNEQYF. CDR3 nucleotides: TGTGCCAGCCACGAGGCTAGCGGGACCCTTAACGAGCAGTACTTC.

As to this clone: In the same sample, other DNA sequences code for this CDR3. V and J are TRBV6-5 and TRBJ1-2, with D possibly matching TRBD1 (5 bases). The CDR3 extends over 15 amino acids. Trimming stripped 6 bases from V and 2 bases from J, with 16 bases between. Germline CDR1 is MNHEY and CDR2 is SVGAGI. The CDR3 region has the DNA TGTGCCAGCAGAGGGACGGGGGTCGCGAACTATGGCTACACCTTC. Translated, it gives CASRGTGVANYGYTF.

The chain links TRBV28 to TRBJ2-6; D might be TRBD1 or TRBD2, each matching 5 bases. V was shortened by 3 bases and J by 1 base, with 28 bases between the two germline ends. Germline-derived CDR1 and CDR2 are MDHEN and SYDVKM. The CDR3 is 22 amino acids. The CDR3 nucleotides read TGTGCCAGCAGTTTTGTGATCTTCTGGGACGGGCCCCCCGATTCTGGGGCCAACGTCCTGACTTTC. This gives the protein CASSFVIFWDGPPDSGANVLTF.

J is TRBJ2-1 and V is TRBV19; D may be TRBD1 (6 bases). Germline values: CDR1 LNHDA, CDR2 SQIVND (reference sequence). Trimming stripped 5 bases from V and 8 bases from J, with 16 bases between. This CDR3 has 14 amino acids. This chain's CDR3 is CASSLRGSGHEQFF. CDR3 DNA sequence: TGTGCCAGTAGTCTCAGGGGATCTGGTCATGAGCAGTTCTTC.

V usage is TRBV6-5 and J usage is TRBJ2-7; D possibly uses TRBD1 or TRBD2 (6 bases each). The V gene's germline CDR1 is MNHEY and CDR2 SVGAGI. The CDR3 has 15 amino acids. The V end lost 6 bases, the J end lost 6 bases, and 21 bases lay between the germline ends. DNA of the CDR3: TGTGCCAGCAGGTATGGGAGGATAGGGGGAGGCGAGCAGTACTTC. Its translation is CASRYGRIGGGEQYF.

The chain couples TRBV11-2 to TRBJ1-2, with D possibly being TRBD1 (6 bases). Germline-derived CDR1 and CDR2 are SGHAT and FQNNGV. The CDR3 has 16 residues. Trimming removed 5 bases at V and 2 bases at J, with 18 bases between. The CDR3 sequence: CASSTSLAGANYGYTF. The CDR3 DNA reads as TGTGCCAGCAGCACCTCTCTGGCAGGGGCGAACTATGGCTACACCTTC.

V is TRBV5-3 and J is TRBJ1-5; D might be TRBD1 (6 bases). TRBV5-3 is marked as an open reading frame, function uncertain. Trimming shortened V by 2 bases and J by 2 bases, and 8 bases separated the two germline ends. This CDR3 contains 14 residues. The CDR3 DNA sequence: TGTGCCAGAAGCTTTACAGGGCGCAATCAGCCCCAGCATTTT. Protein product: CARSFTGRNQPQHF.

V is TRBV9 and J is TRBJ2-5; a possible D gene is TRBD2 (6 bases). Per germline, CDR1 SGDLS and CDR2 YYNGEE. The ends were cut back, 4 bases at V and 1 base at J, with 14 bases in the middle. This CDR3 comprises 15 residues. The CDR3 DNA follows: TGTGCCAGCAGCCCCCAGGGACTCGTCCAAGAGACCCAGTACTTC. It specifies CASSPQGLVQETQYF.

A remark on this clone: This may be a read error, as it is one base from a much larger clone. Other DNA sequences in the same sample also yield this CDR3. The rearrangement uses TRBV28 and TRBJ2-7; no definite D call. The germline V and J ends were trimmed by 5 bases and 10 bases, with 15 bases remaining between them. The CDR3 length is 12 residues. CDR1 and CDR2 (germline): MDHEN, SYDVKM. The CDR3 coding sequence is TGTGCCAGCAGTGTCGGACCCTCGGACCAGTACTTC. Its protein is CASSVGPSDQYF.

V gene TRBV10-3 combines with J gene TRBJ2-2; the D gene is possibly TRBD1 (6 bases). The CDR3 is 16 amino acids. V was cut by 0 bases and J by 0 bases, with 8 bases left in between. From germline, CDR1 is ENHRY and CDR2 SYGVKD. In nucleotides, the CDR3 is TGTGCCATCAGTGAGTCCGGGACATCGAACACCGGGGAGCTGTTTTTT. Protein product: CAISESGTSNTGELFF.

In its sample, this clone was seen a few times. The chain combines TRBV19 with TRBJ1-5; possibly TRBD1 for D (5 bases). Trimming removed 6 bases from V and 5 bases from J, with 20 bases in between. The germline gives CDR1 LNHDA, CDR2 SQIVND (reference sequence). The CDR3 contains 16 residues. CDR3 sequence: CASSQGGQRGHQPQHF. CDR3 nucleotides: TGTGCCAGTAGCCAGGGAGGGCAAAGGGGCCATCAGCCCCAGCATTTT.

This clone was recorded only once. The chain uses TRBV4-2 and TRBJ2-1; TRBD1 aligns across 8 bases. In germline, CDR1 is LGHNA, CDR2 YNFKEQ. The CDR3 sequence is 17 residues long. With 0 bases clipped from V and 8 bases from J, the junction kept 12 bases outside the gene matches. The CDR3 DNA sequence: TGTGCCAGCAGCCAAGATTGGAAGCAGGGGGCAGTCTATGAGCAGTTCTTC. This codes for CASSQDWKQGAVYEQFF.

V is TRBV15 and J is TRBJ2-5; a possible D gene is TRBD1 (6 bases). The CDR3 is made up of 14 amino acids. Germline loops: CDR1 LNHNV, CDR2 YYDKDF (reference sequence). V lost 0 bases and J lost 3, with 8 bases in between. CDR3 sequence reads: CATSRDNREETQYF. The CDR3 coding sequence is TGTGCCACCAGCAGAGATAACAGGGAAGAGACCCAGTACTTC.

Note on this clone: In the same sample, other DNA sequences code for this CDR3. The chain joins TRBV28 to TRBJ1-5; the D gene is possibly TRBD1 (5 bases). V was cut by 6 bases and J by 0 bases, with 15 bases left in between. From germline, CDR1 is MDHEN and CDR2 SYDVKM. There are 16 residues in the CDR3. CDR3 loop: CASSPGRGYSNQPQHF. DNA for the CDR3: TGTGCCAGCAGCCCCGGGAGGGGATATAGCAATCAGCCCCAGCATTTT.

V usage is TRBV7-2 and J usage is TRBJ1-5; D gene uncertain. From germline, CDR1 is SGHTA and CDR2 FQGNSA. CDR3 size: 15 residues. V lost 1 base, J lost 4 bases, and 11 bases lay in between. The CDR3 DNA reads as TGTGCCAGCAGCTTAGGTACGACGGTGAATCAGCCCCAGCATTTT. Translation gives CASSLGTTVNQPQHF.

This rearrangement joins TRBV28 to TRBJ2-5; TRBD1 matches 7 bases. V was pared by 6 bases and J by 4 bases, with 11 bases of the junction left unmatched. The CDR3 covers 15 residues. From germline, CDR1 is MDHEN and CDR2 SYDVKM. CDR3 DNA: TGTGCCAGCAGAGCGGATAGGGGGCGACGAGAGACCCAGTACTTC. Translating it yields CASRADRGRRETQYF.

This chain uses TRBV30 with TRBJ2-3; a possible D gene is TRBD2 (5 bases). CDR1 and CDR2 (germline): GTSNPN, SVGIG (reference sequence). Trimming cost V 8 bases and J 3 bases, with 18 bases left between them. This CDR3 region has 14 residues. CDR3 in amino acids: CANGPGSRTDTQYF. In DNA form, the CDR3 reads TGTGCCAACGGGCCTGGGAGTAGGACAGATACGCAGTATTTT.

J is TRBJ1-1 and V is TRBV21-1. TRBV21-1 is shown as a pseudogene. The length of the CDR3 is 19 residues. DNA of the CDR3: TGTGCCAGCAGCAAAGATTGGTCAGACGGGGGTTTGGTGAACACTGAAGCTTTCTTT. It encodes CASSKDWSDGGLVNTEAFF.

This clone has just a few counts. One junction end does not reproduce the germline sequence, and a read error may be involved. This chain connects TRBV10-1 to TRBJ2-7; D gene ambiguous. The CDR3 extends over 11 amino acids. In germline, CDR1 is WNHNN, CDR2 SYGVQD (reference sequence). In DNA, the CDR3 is TGCGCCAGCAGGACCGGTGGGCTCAGGAGCTTC. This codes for CASRTGGLRSF.

The CDR3 loop is CASKAVELYNEQFF. DNA of the CDR3: TGTGCCAGCAAGGCGGTCGAACTTTACAATGAGCAGTTCTTC. The chain recombines TRBV2 with TRBJ2-1; the D is unclear. This CDR3 spans 14 amino acids. The V gene's germline CDR1 is SNHLY and CDR2 FYNNEI. V lost 7 bases to trimming and J lost 4 bases, with 14 bases between them.